Listed below are T cell receptor beta chains from one sample, sequenced in a study of regulatory T cells in long-lasting Graves disease. TCRdb re-called the multiplex PCR reads with MiXCR, one entry per CDR3 protein. The sample contains hundreds of thousands of distinct CDR3 sequences, over 15% of which appear only once. Another study also made use of these data, one on T cells in Graves' hyperthyroidism and ophthalmopathy.

Sequenced material: peripheral blood mononuclear cells (PBMCs), taken at new diagnosis, from a patient treated with antithyroid drugs. All receptors derive from a man in his forties with Graves disease. Both conserved end residues are part of each CDR3. The D gene is left open where the match is weak. Clone size is not always given. Where it is, it says once, few, many or a class for expanded clones.

v_call	clone_size	j_call	d_call	cdr3_nt	cdr3_aa
TRBV11-2	many	TRBJ2-1	TRBD2	TGTGCCAGCAGCATCGGCGGGGGGGGCTACAATGAGCAGTTCTTC	CASSIGGGGYNEQFF
TRBV20-1	many	TRBJ1-5	-	TGCAGTGCCCTAACCTCGGCGAGCTACAATCAGCCCCAGCATTTT	CSALTSASYNQPQHF
TRBV18	many	TRBJ1-4	-	TGTGCCAGCTCACCACCCGAAGGGGTACTGTTTTTT	CASSPPEGVLFF
TRBV12-3/TRBV12-4	many	TRBJ2-3	-	TGTGCCAGCAGTTTACAGTGGGGGAACACAGATACGCAGTATTTT	CASSLQWGNTDTQYF
TRBV9	many	TRBJ2-5	TRBD2	TGTGCCAGCAGCGTCCAGCGGGGGGACCCACCTTACCAAGAGACCCAGTACTTC	CASSVQRGDPPYQETQYF
TRBV11-3	many	TRBJ1-2	-	TGTGCCAGCAGCTTAGGGGGGACGGAAAACTATGGCTACACCTTC	CASSLGGTENYGYTF
TRBV2	-	TRBJ2-1	-	TGTGCCAGCACGAGGGGGCTAGGGGGGGATGAGCGGTTCTTC	CASTRGLGGDERFF
TRBV15	many	TRBJ2-7	-	TGTGCCACCAGCAGAGAGGGTTCGTACGGGGACCACGAGCAGTACTTC	CATSREGSYGDHEQYF
TRBV9	many	TRBJ2-3	-	TGTGCCAGCAGCGTAGCGGAGGGGACAGATACGCAGTATTTT	CASSVAEGTDTQYF
TRBV28	many	TRBJ1-2	-	TGTGCCAGCAGCAAAGGGGGGCGTTATGGCTACACCTTC	CASSKGGRYGYTF
TRBV4-1	few	TRBJ1-5	TRBD1	TGCGCCAGCAGCCAAGTCATAGACAGGGTCGCGAGTCAGCCCCAGCATTTT	CASSQVIDRVASQPQHF
TRBV28	many	TRBJ2-5	-	TGTGCCAGCAGTTCGGGCAGCAAAGAGACCCAGTACTTC	CASSSGSKETQYF
TRBV6-4	many	TRBJ1-5	-	TGTGCCAGCAGTGGGGGTTTCGGGGATCAGCCCCAGCATTTT	CASSGGFGDQPQHF
TRBV10-2	many	TRBJ2-1	-	TGCGCCAGCAGTGGTGAGAAGCAGTTCTTC	CASSGEKQFF